The clone carrying this TCR beta chain was seen a few times. What it binds is unknown. This sample was taken from a study of cytomegalovirus exposure and HLA in healthy donors. Study-wide findings and caveats: Later, an analysis showed that TCR beta chains associated with HLA were more clonally expanded than others that were equally common.

The CDR3 totals 18 residues. Germline assignment: CDR1 MGHRA and CDR2 YSYEKL. Germline trimming cut 1 base from V and 3 bases from J; bases unmatched to any gene: 12. Primers included in the PCR were 60 Vbeta and 13 Jbeta primers. Clones were sequenced by immunoSEQ multiplex PCR, and TCRdb holds only the in-frame ones, with some missing. The sample consists of under 150,000 clones, around two thirds of them appearing once. The gene calls are TRBV4-1 and TRBJ2-3; 8 bases map to TRBD2. Sequences were obtained from PBMCs. This TCR was sampled from a woman in her thirties or forties in good health and CMV-seropositive. The CDR3 reads CASSQASGSWTGTDTQYF. CDR3 in DNA: TGCGCCAGCAGCCAAGCCAGCGGGAGTTGGACGGGGACAGATACGCAGTATTTT.